This T cell receptor beta chain originates from a study of cytomegalovirus exposure and HLA in healthy donors. The table lists this clone with a few counts. PCR involved 60 Vbeta and 13 Jbeta primers. Here immunoSEQ multiplex PCR was the method, and the copy in TCRdb shows in-frame clones only, minus some. This sample has 150,000 to 200,000 clones, with roughly 73% found just once. Specimen: PBMCs. The receptor's source is a female donor in good health and CMV-seronegative.

CDR3 region: CASSDQSNYGYTF. The CDR3 nucleotides read TGTGCCAGCAGTGATCAGTCAAACTATGGCTACACCTTC. The rearrangement links TRBV2 to TRBJ1-2, with D unclear. Germline V gene data show CDR1 as SNHLY and CDR2 as FYNNEI. The CDR3 extends over 13 amino acids. Trimming shortened V by 3 bases and J by 2 bases, and 7 bases separated the two germline ends.